This entry is about one T cell receptor beta chain. Its antigen remains unidentified. The repertoire was sequenced with immunoSEQ multiplex PCR; TCRdb's copy has only in-frame clones and lacks some. In the table there are 10,000 to 15,000 clones, around nine tenths of which are singletons. This entry belongs to a study of T cell clonotyping in hematopoietic cell transplantation. Study results and limitations: Cells were unsorted, so CD4 and CD8 contributions were not separated. Higher Inverse Simpson Index values in graft donor and pretransplant recipient predicted broader posttransplant TCR diversity.

The TCR originated in a female patient in her 50s who had an allogeneic stem cell transplant from an unrelated donor, so the T cells may come from the graft donor. Some clones in this sample may be carry-over from other donors' samples. The sample consisted of PBMCs, taken 100 days after allogeneic stem cell transplant.

In nucleotides, the CDR3 is TGTGCCAGCAGTTTCCAGGGAGGACTGGAAAAACTGTTTTTT. It translates to CASSFQGGLEKLFF. This chain uses TRBV28 with TRBJ1-4; tentative D call: TRBD1 (5 bases). This CDR3 spans 14 amino acids. Trimming stripped 3 bases from V and 8 bases from J, with 13 bases between. Germline loops: CDR1 MDHEN, CDR2 SYDVKM.